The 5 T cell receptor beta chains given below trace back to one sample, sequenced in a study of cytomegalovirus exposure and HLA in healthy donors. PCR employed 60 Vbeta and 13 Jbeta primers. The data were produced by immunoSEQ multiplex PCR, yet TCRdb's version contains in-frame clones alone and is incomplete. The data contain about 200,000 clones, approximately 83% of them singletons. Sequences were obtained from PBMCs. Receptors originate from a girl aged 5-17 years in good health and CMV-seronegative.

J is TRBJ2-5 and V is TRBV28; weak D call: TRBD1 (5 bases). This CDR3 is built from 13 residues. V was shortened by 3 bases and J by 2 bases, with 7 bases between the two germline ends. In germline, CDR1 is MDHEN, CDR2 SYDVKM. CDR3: CASSFSGQETQYF. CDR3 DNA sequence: TGTGCCAGCAGTTTTTCAGGGCAAGAGACCCAGTACTTC.

The CDR3 is CSVVNRGTDYGYTF. CDR3 coding DNA: TGCAGCGTCGTAAACAGGGGTACGGACTATGGCTACACCTTC. The chain joins TRBV29-1 to TRBJ1-2, with 7 bases fitting TRBD1. CDR3 length equals 14 residues. The trim removed 6 bases at V and 3 bases at J, leaving 10 bases unmatched. Germline-derived CDR1 and CDR2 are SQVTM and ANQGSEA.

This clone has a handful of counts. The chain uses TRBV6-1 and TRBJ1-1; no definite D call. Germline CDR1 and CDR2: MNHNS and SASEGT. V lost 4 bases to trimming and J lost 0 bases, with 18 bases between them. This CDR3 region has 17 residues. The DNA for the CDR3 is TGTGCCAGCAGTGCTCAACCTAAGAGCCCCATGAACACTGAAGCTTTCTTT. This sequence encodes CASSAQPKSPMNTEAFF.

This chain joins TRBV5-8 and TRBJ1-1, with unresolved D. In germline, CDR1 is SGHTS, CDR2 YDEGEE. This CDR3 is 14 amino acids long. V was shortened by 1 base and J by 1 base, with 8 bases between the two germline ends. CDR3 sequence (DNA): TGTGCCAGCAGCTTGATCGGCGGGAACACTGAAGCTTTCTTT. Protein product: CASSLIGGNTEAFF.

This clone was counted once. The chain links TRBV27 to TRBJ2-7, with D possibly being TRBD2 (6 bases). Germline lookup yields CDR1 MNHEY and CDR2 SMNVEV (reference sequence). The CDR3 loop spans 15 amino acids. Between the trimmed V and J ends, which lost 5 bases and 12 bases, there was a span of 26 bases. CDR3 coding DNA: TGTGCCAGCAGTCGGAGAGCGGTTGAACTGGGGGGAGCGTACTTC. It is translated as CASSRRAVELGGAYF.